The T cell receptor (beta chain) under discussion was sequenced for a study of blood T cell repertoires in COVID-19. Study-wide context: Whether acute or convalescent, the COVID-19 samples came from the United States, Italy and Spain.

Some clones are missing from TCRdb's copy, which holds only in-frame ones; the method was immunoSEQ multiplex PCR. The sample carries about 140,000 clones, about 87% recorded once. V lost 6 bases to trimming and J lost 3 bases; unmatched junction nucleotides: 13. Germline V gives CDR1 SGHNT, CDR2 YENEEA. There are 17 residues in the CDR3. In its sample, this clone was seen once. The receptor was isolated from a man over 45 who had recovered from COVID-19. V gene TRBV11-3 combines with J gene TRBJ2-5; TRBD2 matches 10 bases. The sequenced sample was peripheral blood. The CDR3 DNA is TGTGCCAGCAGTTCGGGACTCAGCGGGGGGGCGGAAGAGACCCAGTACTTC. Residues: CASSSGLSGGAEETQYF.